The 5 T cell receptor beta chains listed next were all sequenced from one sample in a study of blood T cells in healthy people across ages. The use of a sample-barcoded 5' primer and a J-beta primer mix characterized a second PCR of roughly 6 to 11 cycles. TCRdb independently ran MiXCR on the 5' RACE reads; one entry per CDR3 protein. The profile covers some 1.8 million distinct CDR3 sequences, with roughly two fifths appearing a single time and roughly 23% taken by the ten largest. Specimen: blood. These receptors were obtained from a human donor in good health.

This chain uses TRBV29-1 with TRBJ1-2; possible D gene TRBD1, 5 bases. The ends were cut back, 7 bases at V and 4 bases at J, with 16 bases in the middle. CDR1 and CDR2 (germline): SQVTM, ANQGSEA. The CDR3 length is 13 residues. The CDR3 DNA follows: TGCAGCGCCCCAGCAGGGTCGAGCTATGGCTACACCTTC. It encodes CSAPAGSSYGYTF.

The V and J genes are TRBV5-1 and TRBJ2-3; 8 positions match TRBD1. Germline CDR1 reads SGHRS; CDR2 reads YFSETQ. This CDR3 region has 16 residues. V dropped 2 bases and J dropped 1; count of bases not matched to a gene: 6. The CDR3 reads CASSFAGGEGTDTQYF. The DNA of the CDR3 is TGCGCCAGCAGCTTCGCAGGGGGCGAGGGCACAGATACGCAGTATTTT.

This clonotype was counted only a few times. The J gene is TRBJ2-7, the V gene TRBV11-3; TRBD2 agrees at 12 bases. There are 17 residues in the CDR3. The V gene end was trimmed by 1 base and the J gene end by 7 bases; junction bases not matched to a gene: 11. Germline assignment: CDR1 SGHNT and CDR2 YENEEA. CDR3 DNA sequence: TGTGCCAGCAGCTTAGTGTTACCTAGCGGGGGGGCCAGTGAGCAGTACTTC. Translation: CASSLVLPSGGASEQYF.

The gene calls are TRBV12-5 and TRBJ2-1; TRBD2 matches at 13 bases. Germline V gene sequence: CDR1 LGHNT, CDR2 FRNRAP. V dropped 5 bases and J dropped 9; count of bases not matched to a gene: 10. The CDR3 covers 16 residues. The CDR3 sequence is CASGPMGLAGFSEQFF. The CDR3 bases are TGTGCTAGTGGTCCGATGGGACTAGCGGGATTTAGTGAGCAGTTCTTC.

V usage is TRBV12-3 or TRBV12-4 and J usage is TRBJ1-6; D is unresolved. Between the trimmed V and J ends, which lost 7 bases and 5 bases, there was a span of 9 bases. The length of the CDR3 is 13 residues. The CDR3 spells CASTERDNSPLHF. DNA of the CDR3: TGTGCCAGCACTGAGCGGGATAATTCACCCCTCCACTTT.